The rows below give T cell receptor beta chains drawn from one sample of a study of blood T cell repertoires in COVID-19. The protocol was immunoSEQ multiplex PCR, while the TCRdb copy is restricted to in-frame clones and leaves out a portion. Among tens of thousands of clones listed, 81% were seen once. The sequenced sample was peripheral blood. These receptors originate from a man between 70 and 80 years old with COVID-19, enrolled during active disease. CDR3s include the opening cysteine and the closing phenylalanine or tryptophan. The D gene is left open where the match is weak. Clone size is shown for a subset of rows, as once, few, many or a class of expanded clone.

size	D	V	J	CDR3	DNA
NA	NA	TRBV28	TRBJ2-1	CASSPPAGTYNEQFF	TGTGCCAGCAGTCCCCCGGCGGGAACCTACAATGAGCAGTTCTTC
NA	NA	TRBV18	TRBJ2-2	CASSPEGNTGELFF	TGTGCCAGCTCACCAGAGGGGAACACCGGGGAGCTGTTTTTT
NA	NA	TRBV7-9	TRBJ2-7	CASSTVGGLTYEQYF	TGTGCCAGCAGCACGGTCGGGGGGCTTACCTACGAGCAGTACTTC
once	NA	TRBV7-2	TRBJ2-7	CASSLRVGEQYF	TGTGCCAGCAGCTTGCGGGTAGGCGAGCAGTACTTC
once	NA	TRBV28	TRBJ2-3	CASSSNAQVFSTDTQYF	TGTGCCAGCAGTTCCAACGCACAGGTTTTTAGCACAGATACGCAGTATTTT
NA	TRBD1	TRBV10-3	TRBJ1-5	CAISETGDQPQHF	TGTGCCATCAGTGAGACAGGGGATCAGCCCCAGCATTTT
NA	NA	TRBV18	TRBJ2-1	CASSPQNEQFF	TGTGCCAGCTCACCTCAGAATGAGCAGTTCTTC
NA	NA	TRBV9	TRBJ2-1	CASSAGLGEQFF	TGTGCCAGCAGCGCGGGACTCGGCGAGCAGTTCTTC
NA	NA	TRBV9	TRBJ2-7	CASSATGAYEQYF	TGTGCCAGCAGCGCTACAGGTGCCTACGAGCAGTACTTC
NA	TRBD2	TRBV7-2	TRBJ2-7	CASSQTSGSLNEQYF	TGTGCCAGCAGCCAGACCAGCGGGAGTCTAAACGAGCAGTACTTC
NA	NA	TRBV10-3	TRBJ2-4	CAISESRGGKNIQYF	TGTGCCATCAGTGAGTCGAGGGGAGGCAAAAACATTCAGTACTTC
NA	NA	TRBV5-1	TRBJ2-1	CASSSAGMRLSSSYNEQFF	TGCGCCAGCAGCTCCGCCGGGATGCGACTCTCGAGCTCCTACAATGAGCAGTTCTTC
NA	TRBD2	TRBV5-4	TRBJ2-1	CASSLGAGVDFYNEQFF	TGTGCCAGCAGCTTGGGAGCGGGAGTTGACTTCTACAATGAGCAGTTCTTC
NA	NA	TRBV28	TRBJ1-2	CASSSQDYGYTF	TGTGCCAGCAGTTCCCAGGACTATGGCTACACCTTC
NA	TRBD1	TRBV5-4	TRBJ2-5	CASSLAGGEETQYF	TGTGCCAGCAGCTTGGCAGGGGGTGAAGAGACCCAGTACTTC
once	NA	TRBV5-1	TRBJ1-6	CASSLASRQNNSPLHF	TGCGCCAGCAGCTTGGCCAGCCGACAGAATAATTCACCCCTCCACTTT
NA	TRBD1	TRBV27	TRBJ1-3	CASSPDRVGNTIYF	TGTGCCAGCAGCCCCGACAGGGTAGGAAACACCATATATTTT
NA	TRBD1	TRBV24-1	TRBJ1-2	CATSDGGTDYGYTF	TGTGCCACCAGTGATGGCGGGACAGACTATGGCTACACCTTC
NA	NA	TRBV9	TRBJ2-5	CASSVGPADGETQYF	TGTGCCAGCAGCGTAGGGCCGGCGGATGGAGAGACCCAGTACTTC
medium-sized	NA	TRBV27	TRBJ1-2	CASSPSGGEVGYGYTF	TGTGCCAGCAGCCCCTCGGGGGGTGAAGTGGGCTATGGCTACACCTTC
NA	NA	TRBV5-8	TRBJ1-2	CASSARLETSNTF	TGTGCCAGCAGCGCCCGACTCGAGACCTCGAACACCTTC
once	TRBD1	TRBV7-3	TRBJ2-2	CASSGTVANTGELFF	TGTGCCAGCAGCGGGACAGTGGCGAACACCGGGGAGCTGTTTTTT
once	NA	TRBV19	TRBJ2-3	CASSIVGDTDTQYF	TGTGCCAGTAGTATAGTAGGGGACACAGATACGCAGTATTTT
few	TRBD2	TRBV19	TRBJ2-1	CASSIDHSGTPRGQFF	TGTGCCAGTAGTATAGATCACAGCGGGACGCCCCGAGGGCAGTTCTTC
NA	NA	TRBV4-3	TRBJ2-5	CASSQGSHSGRETQYF	TGCGCCAGCAGCCAAGGGTCCCATAGTGGGAGAGAGACCCAGTACTTC
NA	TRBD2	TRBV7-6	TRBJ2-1	CASSLKTSGYNEQFF	TGTGCCAGCAGCTTAAAGACTAGCGGTTACAATGAGCAGTTCTTC
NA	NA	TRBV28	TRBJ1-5	CASSALGGRGQPQHF	TGTGCCAGCAGTGCCCTCGGGGGGAGGGGGCAGCCCCAGCATTTT
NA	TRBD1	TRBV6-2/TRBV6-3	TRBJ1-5	CASSSRRDRLKWVKPQHF	TGTGCCAGCAGTTCGCGCCGGGACAGGCTTAAGTGGGTTAAGCCCCAGCATTTT
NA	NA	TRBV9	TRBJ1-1	CASSPRSSEAFF	TGTGCCAGCAGCCCCCGGAGCAGTGAAGCTTTCTTT
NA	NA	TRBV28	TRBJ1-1	CASSPPRGVNTEAFF	TGTGCCAGCAGTCCACCCAGGGGAGTTAACACTGAAGCTTTCTTT
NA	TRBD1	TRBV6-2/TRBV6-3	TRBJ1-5	CASSSHRVPGQGSEPQHF	TGTGCCAGCAGTTCCCACCGCGTCCCGGGACAGGGAAGTGAGCCCCAGCATTTT
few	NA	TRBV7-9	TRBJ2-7	CASSLEATVTTMQYF	TGTGCCAGCAGCTTAGAGGCGACAGTAACTACGATGCAGTACTTC
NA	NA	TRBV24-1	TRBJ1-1	CATRGGAETEAFF	TGTGCCACCAGGGGGGGAGCAGAGACTGAAGCTTTCTTT
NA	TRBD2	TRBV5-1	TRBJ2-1	CASSLTSGRDNEQFF	TGCGCCAGCAGCCTGACTAGCGGGAGAGACAATGAGCAGTTCTTC
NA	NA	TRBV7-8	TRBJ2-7	CASSPLASSYEQYF	TGTGCCAGCAGCCCACTGGCTAGCTCCTACGAGCAGTACTTC
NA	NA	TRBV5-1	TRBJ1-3	CASSWRTGTSGNTIYF	TGCGCCAGCAGCTGGCGAACAGGGACCTCTGGAAACACCATATATTTT
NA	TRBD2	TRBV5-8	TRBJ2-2	CASSFERGTGELFF	TGTGCCAGCAGCTTCGAGCGGGGAACCGGGGAGCTGTTTTTT
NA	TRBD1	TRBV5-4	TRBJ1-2	CASSHPGQAIQGYGYTF	TGTGCCAGCAGCCACCCGGGACAGGCCATTCAAGGCTATGGCTACACCTTC
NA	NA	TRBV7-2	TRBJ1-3	CASRVRGEGNTIYF	TGTGCCAGCAGAGTACGGGGGGAAGGAAACACCATATATTTT
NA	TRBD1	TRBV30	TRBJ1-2	CAWSGGGDGYTF	TGTGCCTGGAGTGGAGGGGGCGATGGCTACACCTTC
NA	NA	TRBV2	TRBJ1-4	CARGGDGKLFF	TGTGCCAGGGGGGGGGATGGAAAACTGTTTTTT
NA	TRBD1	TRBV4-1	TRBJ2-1	CASSQVEGAVEQFF	TGCGCCAGCAGCCAAGTCGAGGGGGCGGTTGAGCAGTTCTTC
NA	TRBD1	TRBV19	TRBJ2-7	CASGVGQGTIYEQYF	TGTGCCAGTGGTGTGGGACAGGGGACCATATACGAGCAGTACTTC
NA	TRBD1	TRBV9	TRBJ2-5	CASSPRQGIGETQYF	TGTGCCAGCAGCCCCCGACAGGGTATTGGAGAGACCCAGTACTTC
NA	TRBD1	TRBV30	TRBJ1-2	CAWSLGFGRGDRDGGYTF	TGTGCCTGGAGCCTAGGGTTTGGGAGAGGGGACAGAGACGGTGGCTACACCTTC
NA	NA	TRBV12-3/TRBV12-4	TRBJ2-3	CASSQGFTDTQYF	TGTGCCAGCAGTCAGGGTTTTACGGATACGCAGTATTTT
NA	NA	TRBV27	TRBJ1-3	CASSLSVSGNTIYF	TGTGCCAGCAGTTTATCCGTCTCTGGAAACACCATATATTTT
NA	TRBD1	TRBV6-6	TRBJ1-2	CASSQTGVGGYTF	TGTGCCAGCAGTCAGACAGGGGTTGGTGGCTACACCTTC
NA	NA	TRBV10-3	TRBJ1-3	CAISAGEQDRLYSGNTIYF	TGTGCCATCAGTGCAGGAGAACAGGACAGACTCTACTCTGGAAACACCATATATTTT
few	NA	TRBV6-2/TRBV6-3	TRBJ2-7	CASSYSVYEQYF	TGTGCCAGCAGTTACTCTGTATACGAGCAGTACTTC
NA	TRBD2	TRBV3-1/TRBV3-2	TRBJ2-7	CASTGGGLAPYEQYF	TGTGCCAGCACCGGTGGAGGACTAGCACCCTACGAGCAGTACTTC